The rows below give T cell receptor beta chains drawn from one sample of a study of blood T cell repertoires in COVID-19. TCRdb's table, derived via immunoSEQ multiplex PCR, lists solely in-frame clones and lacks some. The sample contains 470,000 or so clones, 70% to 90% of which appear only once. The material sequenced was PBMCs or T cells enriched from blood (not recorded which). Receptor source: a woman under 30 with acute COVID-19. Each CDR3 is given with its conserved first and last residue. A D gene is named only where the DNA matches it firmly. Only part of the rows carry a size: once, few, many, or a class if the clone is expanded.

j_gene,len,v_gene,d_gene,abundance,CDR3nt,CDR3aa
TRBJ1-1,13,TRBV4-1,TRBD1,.,TGCGCCAGCAGCCAAGGGGTGGACAGGGTAACTTTCTTT,CASSQGVDRVTFF
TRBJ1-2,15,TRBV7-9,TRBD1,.,TGTGCCAGCAGCTTAGTATACAGGGGAGGTAGTGGCTACACCTTC,CASSLVYRGGSGYTF
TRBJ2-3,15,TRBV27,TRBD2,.,TGTGCCAGCAGACCCCGGACTAGCGGAACAGATACGCAGTATTTT,CASRPRTSGTDTQYF
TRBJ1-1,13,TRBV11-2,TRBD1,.,TGTGCCAGCGGCCCTGACAGGGGGCGCCAAGCTTTCTTT,CASGPDRGRQAFF
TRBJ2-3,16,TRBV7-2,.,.,TGTGCCAGCAGCCCCCTCCTAGCAGACGCCACAGATACGCAGTATTTT,CASSPLLADATDTQYF
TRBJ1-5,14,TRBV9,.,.,TGTGCCAGCAGCACACGAGGGGAGGGTCAGCCCCAGCATTTT,CASSTRGEGQPQHF
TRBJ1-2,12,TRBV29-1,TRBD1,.,TGCAGCGTGACAGGGGGGTCCTATGCCTACACCTTC,CSVTGGSYAYTF
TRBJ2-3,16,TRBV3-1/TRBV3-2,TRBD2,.,TGTGCCAGCAGCCCTATTAGCGGGAGCACTGCACACGGGCAGTATTTT,CASSPISGSTAHGQYF
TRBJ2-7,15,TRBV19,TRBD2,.,TGTGCCAGTAGCCCATTAAGCGGGGGTTCCTACGAGCAGTACTTC,CASSPLSGGSYEQYF
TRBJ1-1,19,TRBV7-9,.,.,TGTGCCAGCAGCTTTCTTGGGGCCGCCGGCCCTAGAATGAACACTGAAGCTTTCTTT,CASSFLGAAGPRMNTEAFF
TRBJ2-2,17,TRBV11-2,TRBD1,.,TGTGCCAGCAGCAAGCCACCCAGGGGGCTGAACACCGGGGAGCTGTTTTTT,CASSKPPRGLNTGELFF
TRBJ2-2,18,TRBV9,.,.,TGTGCCAGCAGCGTGAGGGGGACCGGGACCACGACCACCGGGGAGCTGTTTTTT,CASSVRGTGTTTTGELFF
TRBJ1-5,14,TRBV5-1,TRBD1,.,TGCGCCAGCAGTATTAGGGGGCAGGGTCAGCCCCAGCATTTT,CASSIRGQGQPQHF
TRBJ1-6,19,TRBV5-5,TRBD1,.,TGTGCCAGCAGCCTCCGGGACAGGGTCCACACCGGGAATAATTCACCCCTCCACTTT,CASSLRDRVHTGNNSPLHF
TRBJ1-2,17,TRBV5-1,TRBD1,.,TGCGCCAGCAGCTTGGTTTTTGGACAGGTAAAGAACTATGGCTACACCTTC,CASSLVFGQVKNYGYTF
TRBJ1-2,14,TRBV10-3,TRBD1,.,TGTGCCATCAGCGCCGGACAGGGGACGAATGGCTACACCTTC,CAISAGQGTNGYTF
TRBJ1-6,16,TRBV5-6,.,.,TGTGCCAGCAGCTTGGACTATAGCTCCTATAATTCACCCCTCCACTTT,CASSLDYSSYNSPLHF
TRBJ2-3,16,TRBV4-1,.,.,TGCGCCAGCAGCCAAGATCGGACGGGGGAAGGAGATACGCAGTATTTT,CASSQDRTGEGDTQYF
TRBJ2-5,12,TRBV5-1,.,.,TGCGCCAGCAAAGCAGGGGGGGAGACCCAGTACTTC,CASKAGGETQYF
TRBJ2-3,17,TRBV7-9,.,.,TGTGCCAGCAGCCTAGGGTCTGCGGGGATCAGCACAGATACGCAGTATTTT,CASSLGSAGISTDTQYF
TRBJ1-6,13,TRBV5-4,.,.,TGTGCCAGCAGCTTACCCAATAGTTCACCCCTCCACTTT,CASSLPNSSPLHF
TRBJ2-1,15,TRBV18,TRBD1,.,TGTGCCAGCTCACAACCGGGACAGGGTACGAATGAGCAGTTCTTC,CASSQPGQGTNEQFF
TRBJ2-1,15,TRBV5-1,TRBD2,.,TGCGCCAGCAGCCTATGGACTAGCGGTAACAATGAGCAGTTCTTC,CASSLWTSGNNEQFF
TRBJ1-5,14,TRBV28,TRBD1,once,TGTGCCAGCAGTTCCGGACAGGGAGGACAGCCCCAGCATTTT,CASSSGQGGQPQHF
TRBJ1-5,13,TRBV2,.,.,TGTGCCAGCAAGAGGGAGGGCGGGCAGCCCCAGCATTTT,CASKREGGQPQHF
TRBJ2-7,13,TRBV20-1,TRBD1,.,TGCAGTGCTAGTACAGGGGTGTTCTACGAGCAGTACTTC,CSASTGVFYEQYF
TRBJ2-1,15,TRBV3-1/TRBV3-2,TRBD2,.,TGTGCCACCCAGGCGGGACAAGCGGGGGGTAATGAGCAGTTCTTC,CATQAGQAGGNEQFF
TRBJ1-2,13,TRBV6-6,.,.,TGTGCCAGCAGGATCGGGACATCCTATGGCTACACCTTC,CASRIGTSYGYTF
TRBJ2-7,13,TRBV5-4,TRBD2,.,TGTGCCAGCGGACTAGCGGGAGCGGACGAGCAGTACTTC,CASGLAGADEQYF
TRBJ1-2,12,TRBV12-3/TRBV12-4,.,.,TGTGCCAGCAGGTGGCAGGGCCTCGGCTACACCTTC,CASRWQGLGYTF
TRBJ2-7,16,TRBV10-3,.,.,TGTGCCACCGTCACCGGGGGAGGCGTGGGCTTTACGGAGCAGTACTTC,CATVTGGGVGFTEQYF
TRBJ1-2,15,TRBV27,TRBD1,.,TGTGCCAGCAGTCCCGGACAGGGCCCCACCTATGGCTACACCTTC,CASSPGQGPTYGYTF
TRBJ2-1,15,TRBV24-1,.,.,TGTGCCACCAGTGACAGGAACCATAATAACAATGAGCAGTTCTTC,CATSDRNHNNNEQFF
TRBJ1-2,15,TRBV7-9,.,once,TGTGCCAGCAGCTTAGGGGGCACCCACAACTATGGCTACACCTTC,CASSLGGTHNYGYTF
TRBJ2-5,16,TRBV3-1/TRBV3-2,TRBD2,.,TGTGCCAGCAGCGGGTGGGCGGGGGGACTCCAAGAGACCCAGTACTTC,CASSGWAGGLQETQYF
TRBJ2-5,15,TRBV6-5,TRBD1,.,TGTGCCAGCAATCCGGGACAGGGAGTCTTAGAGACCCAGTACTTC,CASNPGQGVLETQYF
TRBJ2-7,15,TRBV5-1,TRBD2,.,TGCGCCAGCAGCTTGTGGGGCGGGAGAGACTACGAGCAGTACTTC,CASSLWGGRDYEQYF
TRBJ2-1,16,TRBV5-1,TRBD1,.,TGCGCCAGCAGCTTGTATGGACAGGGGGCAAACAATGAGCAGTTCTTC,CASSLYGQGANNEQFF
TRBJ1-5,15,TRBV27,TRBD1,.,TGTGCCAGCAGTCTGACAGGGCTACGCAATCAGCCCCAGCATTTT,CASSLTGLRNQPQHF
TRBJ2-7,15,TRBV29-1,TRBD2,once,TGCAGCGTTGATTCCAGCGGGAGTCCCCCCTACGAGCAGTACTTC,CSVDSSGSPPYEQYF
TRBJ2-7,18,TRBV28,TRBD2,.,TGTGCCAGCACCCCCCGACTAGCGGGAGACCCAGGGCGCCGCAAGCAGTACTTC,CASTPRLAGDPGRRKQYF
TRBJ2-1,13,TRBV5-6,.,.,TGTGCCAGCAGCTCGGAGCCAAACAATGAGCAGTTCTTC,CASSSEPNNEQFF
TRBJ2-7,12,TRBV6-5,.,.,TGTGCCAGCAGGCGGGACAGCTACGAGCAGTACTTC,CASRRDSYEQYF
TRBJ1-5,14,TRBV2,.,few,TGTGCCAGCAGTGAAGACCAGGGTATTCAGCCCCAGCATTTT,CASSEDQGIQPQHF
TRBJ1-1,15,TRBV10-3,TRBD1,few,TGTGCCATCAGTGAGGAACAGGGGTTAGGGACTGAAGCTTTCTTT,CAISEEQGLGTEAFF
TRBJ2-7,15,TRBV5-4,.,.,TGTGCCAGCAGCTTGGCCGACATCGGGAGTTGGGAGCAGTACTTC,CASSLADIGSWEQYF
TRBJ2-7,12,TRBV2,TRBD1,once,TGTGCCAGCAGGGGGACAGGGGGCGAGCAGTACTTC,CASRGTGGEQYF
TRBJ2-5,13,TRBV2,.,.,TGTGCCAGCAGTGGGGGACTCCAAGAGACCCAGTACTTC,CASSGGLQETQYF
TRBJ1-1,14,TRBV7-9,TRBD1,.,TGTGCCAGCAACCCGACAGGGCCGAACACTGAAGCTTTCTTT,CASNPTGPNTEAFF
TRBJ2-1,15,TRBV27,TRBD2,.,TGTGCCAGCAGTTTTAGCGGGAGTTCCTACAATGAGCAGTTCTTC,CASSFSGSSYNEQFF
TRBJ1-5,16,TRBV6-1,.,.,TGTGCCAGCAGTGAATCGGCGGATCATAGCAATCAGCCCCAGCATTTT,CASSESADHSNQPQHF
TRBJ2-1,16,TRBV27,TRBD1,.,TGTGCCACCACAAATTCCCCCGGGACAGGGGGCAATGAGCAGTTCTTC,CATTNSPGTGGNEQFF
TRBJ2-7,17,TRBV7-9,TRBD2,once,TGTGCCAGCAGCCTCGCGACGGGAGGTAAGAGCTCCTACGAGCAGTACTTC,CASSLATGGKSSYEQYF
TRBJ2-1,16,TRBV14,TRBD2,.,TGTGCCAGCAGCCAAGATTGGCGGGAGGGCCCCTATGAGCAGTTCTTC,CASSQDWREGPYEQFF
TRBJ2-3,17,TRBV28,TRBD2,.,TGTGCCAGCAGGGGAGGCGGACTAGCGGGAGTTATAGATACGCAGTATTTT,CASRGGGLAGVIDTQYF
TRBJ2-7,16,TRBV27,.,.,TGTGCCAGCAGTTTATACCGGGGGGCGCCGCGAGGGGAGCAGTACTTC,CASSLYRGAPRGEQYF
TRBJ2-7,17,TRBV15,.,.,TGTGCCACCAGCAGAGGGATCGGCGGAGACCTTTTTCGCGAGCAGTACTTC,CATSRGIGGDLFREQYF
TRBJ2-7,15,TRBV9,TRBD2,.,TGTGCCAGCAGCGGAACGACTAGCGGGGGAGACGAGCAGTACTTC,CASSGTTSGGDEQYF